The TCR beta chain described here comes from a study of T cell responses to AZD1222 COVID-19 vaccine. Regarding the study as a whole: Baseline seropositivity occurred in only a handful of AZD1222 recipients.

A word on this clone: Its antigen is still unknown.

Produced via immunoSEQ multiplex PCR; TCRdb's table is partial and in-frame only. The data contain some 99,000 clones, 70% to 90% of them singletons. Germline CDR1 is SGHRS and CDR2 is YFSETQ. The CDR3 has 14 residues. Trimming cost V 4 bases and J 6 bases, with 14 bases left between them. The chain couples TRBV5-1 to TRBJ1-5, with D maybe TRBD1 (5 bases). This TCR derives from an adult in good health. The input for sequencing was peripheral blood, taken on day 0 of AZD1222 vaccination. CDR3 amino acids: CASSQTGLSQPQHF. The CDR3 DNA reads TGCGCCAGCAGCCAGACGGGGCTTAGTCAGCCCCAGCATTTT. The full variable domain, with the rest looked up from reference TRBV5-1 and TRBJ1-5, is KAGVTQTPRYLIKTRGQQVTLSCSPISGHRSVSWYQQTPGQGLQFLFEYFSETQRNKGNFPGRFSGRQFSNSRSEMNVSTLELGDSALYLCASSQTGLSQPQHFGDGTRLSIL.